A single sample gave rise to the 18 T cell receptor beta chains below, sequenced in a study of cytomegalovirus exposure and HLA in healthy donors. The primer mix had 60 Vbeta and 13 Jbeta primers. Clones were read by immunoSEQ multiplex PCR, and TCRdb kept only the in-frame ones, dropping some. The sample holds approximately 200,000 clones, 75% to 85% seen once. Sequenced sample: PBMCs. These receptors all come from a young woman in good health and CMV-seropositive.

This rearrangement joins TRBV10-2 to TRBJ2-2, with D possibly TRBD1 on 6 matching bases. The germline V gene has CDR1 WSHSY and CDR2 SAAADI. V was clipped by 6 bases and J by 0 bases, with 11 bases between them. This CDR3 contains 15 residues. The CDR3 nucleotides read TGCGCCAGCAGAACAGGGAGATCGAACACCGGGGAGCTGTTTTTT. It yields the protein CASRTGRSNTGELFF.

This chain connects TRBV5-5 to TRBJ1-2, with 12 bases aligning to TRBD1. The CDR3 is 16 residues long. CDR1 is SGHKS, CDR2 YYEKEE, per germline (reference sequence). V lost 5 bases and J lost 4; bases outside the gene matches: 9. The CDR3 sequence is CASSHTPGQGAYGYTF. DNA of the CDR3: TGTGCCAGCAGTCACACACCGGGACAGGGGGCCTATGGCTACACCTTC.

The J gene is TRBJ2-7, the V gene TRBV21-1; TRBD2, as called in the table, went unchecked against the DNA. TRBV21-1 is designated a pseudogene. The length of the CDR3 is 19 residues. CDR3 coding DNA: TGTGCCAGCAGCAAAGGCGGTAGTGAGGAGACTAGCGTTAACTACGAGCAGTACGTC. Translated: CASSKGGSEETSVNYEQYV.

Remarks on this clone: Mismatch with germline at one junction end may stem from a read error. This sequence joins TRBV5-6 and TRBJ2-6, with TRBD1 as a possible D gene (5 bases). There are 14 residues in the CDR3. Germline values: CDR1 SGHDT, CDR2 YYEEEE. The CDR3 nucleotides are TGTGCCAGCAGCTTTGGCTCTGGGGCCAACGGCCTGACTTTC. It yields the protein CASSFGSGANGLTF.

This chain uses TRBV27 with TRBJ2-3; D is unclear. CDR3 length equals 15 residues. Germline V lookup: CDR1 MNHEY, CDR2 SMNVEV (reference sequence). The V gene lost 3 bases and the J gene lost 1 base, with 11 bases spanning the gap. CDR3 nucleotides: TGTGCCAGCAGTTTCGGTCCTACCGGCACAGATACGCAGTATTTT. Translating gives CASSFGPTGTDTQYF.

The chain recombines TRBV27 with TRBJ2-7; TRBD2 might be the D (6 bases). The germline V gene encodes CDR1 MNHEY and CDR2 SMNVEV (reference sequence). V shed 5 bases and J shed 2 bases, with 19 bases lying between them. CDR3 length: 16 amino acids. CDR3 sequence reads: CASSPRGWGIPYEQYF. CDR3 sequence (DNA): TGTGCCAGCAGTCCCCGGGGGTGGGGGATTCCCTACGAGCAGTACTTC.

The DNA of the CDR3 is TGTGCCAGCACTCCAGGGATGGGTATTTACAATGAGCAGTTCTTC. This encodes CASTPGMGIYNEQFF. The V call is TRBV2, the J call TRBJ2-1; D is perhaps TRBD1 (5 bases). The CDR3 runs 15 residues. V was pared by 7 bases and J by 4 bases, with 17 bases between. Germline V gene sequence: CDR1 SNHLY, CDR2 FYNNEI.

The chain uses TRBV28 and TRBJ2-3, with TRBD2 matching 10 bases. Germline CDR1 is MDHEN and CDR2 is SYDVKM. The CDR3 extends over 17 amino acids. V trimming: 4 bases; J trimming: 6 bases; junction bases outside the gene matches: 13. The CDR3 here is CASSSHLAGAGVDTQYF. CDR3 nucleotide sequence: TGTGCCAGCAGTTCCCACCTAGCGGGGGCCGGGGTGGATACGCAGTATTTT.

CDR3 bases: TGTGCCACTCGAGAGTTACAGGGATTCAGGGCCCAGCATTTT. It codes for CATRELQGFRAQHF. The V and J genes are TRBV19 and TRBJ1-5, with D tentatively TRBD1 (6 bases). The CDR3 runs to 14 residues. CDR1 and CDR2 from the germline V gene are LNHDA and SQIVND (reference sequence). The V end was cut by 10 bases, the J end by 11 bases, with 24 bases between.

The chain couples TRBV28 to TRBJ1-1; possibly TRBD1 for D (5 bases). Deletions cut 2 bases from V and 6 bases from J, with 13 bases between. This CDR3 comprises 14 residues. From germline, CDR1 is MDHEN and CDR2 SYDVKM. The CDR3 region has the DNA TGTGCCAGCAGTTTAGCCCACGGGGGGGCTGAAGCTTTCTTT. Protein: CASSLAHGGAEAFF.

This clone was counted a single time. The genes are TRBV14 and TRBJ2-7, with D possibly being TRBD2 (5 bases). Germline CDR1 is SGHDN and CDR2 is FVKESK. V was shortened by 1 base and J by 0 bases, with 7 bases between the two germline ends. CDR3 length: 14 amino acids. The CDR3 reads CASSQGGDSYEQYF. CDR3 DNA: TGTGCCAGCAGCCAAGGGGGAGACTCCTACGAGCAGTACTTC.

The V call is TRBV7-9, the J call TRBJ2-3; tentatively, D is TRBD2 (5 bases). This CDR3 region has 14 residues. Trimming shortened V by 8 bases and J by 4 bases, and 16 bases separated the two germline ends. The germline V gene encodes CDR1 SEHNR and CDR2 FQNEAQ (reference sequence). CDR3 loop: CASGFGWRADTQYF. DNA of the CDR3: TGTGCCAGCGGATTTGGGTGGCGGGCAGATACGCAGTATTTT.

This clone was picked up a small number of times. This chain links TRBV21-1 with TRBJ1-1; TRBD1 was called by the table and not checked on the DNA. TRBV21-1 is tagged as a pseudogene. The CDR3 extends over 13 amino acids. The CDR3 region has the DNA TGTGCCAGCAGCACACAAGGGGTAAGGGGAACTTTCTTT. This gives the protein CASSTQGVRGTFF.

The rearrangement uses TRBV9 and TRBJ2-3; D gene ambiguous. Trimming pared 0 bases from V and 6 bases from J, leaving 11 bases between. Germline CDR1 is SGDLS and CDR2 is YYNGEE. This CDR3 region has 14 residues. In nucleotides, the CDR3 is TGTGCCAGCAGCGTAGGTTCTAGAGTTGATACGCAGTATTTT. Its protein product is CASSVGSRVDTQYF.

The chain employs TRBV9 and TRBJ1-3; possibly TRBD1 for D (5 bases). Trimming cost V 2 bases and J 2 bases, with 11 bases left between them. Germline V gene data show CDR1 as SGDLS and CDR2 as YYNGEE. The CDR3 spans 15 residues. The CDR3 DNA reads TGTGCCAGCAGCGTTTTGGGGGGAACTGGAAACACCATATATTTT. Translating gives CASSVLGGTGNTIYF.

The chain employs TRBV6-4 and TRBJ1-5; a weak D match, TRBD1 (5 bases). The CDR3 runs 15 residues. V was pared by 5 bases and J by 2 bases, with 13 bases between. Germline-derived CDR1 and CDR2 are MRHNA and SNTAGT. The CDR3 loop is CASSREGGGNQPQHF. CDR3 nucleotide sequence: TGTGCCAGCAGTAGAGAGGGAGGGGGCAATCAGCCCCAGCATTTT.

This chain links TRBV30 with TRBJ1-2; D is uncertain. The CDR3 runs to 13 residues. The V end lost 1 base, the J end lost 6 bases, and 12 bases lay between the germline ends. Germline V lookup: CDR1 GTSNPN, CDR2 SVGIG (reference sequence). The CDR3 region has the DNA TGTGCCTGGAGTGAGGGAGCGGCGGATGGCTACACCTTC. Translated, it gives CAWSEGAADGYTF.

V usage is TRBV27 and J usage is TRBJ1-1; D is perhaps TRBD1 (6 bases). This CDR3 is built from 14 residues. V was pared by 3 bases and J by 4 bases, with 12 bases between. Germline V lookup: CDR1 MNHEY, CDR2 SMNVEV (reference sequence). The CDR3 DNA reads TGTGCCAGCAGTTTGTTGCAGGGGAGCACTGAAGCTTTCTTT. Translation: CASSLLQGSTEAFF.